This note documents a single T cell receptor beta chain sequence. Antigen: not known. The junction shows a germline mismatch at one end, possibly a read error. Donors had no recently reported acute infections or vaccinations and were HIV-negative. The source of the sample is a study of shared clonotypes between healthy human individuals. Study information: CD4 naive cells filled three plates per donor, CD4 memory three, CD8 naive two and CD8 memory one.

Using immunoSEQ multiplex PCR, the repertoire was profiled, and TCRdb retains in-frame clones only, with some absent. Among more than 2 million clones, nearly 97% were seen once, and the ten largest hold around 0.13%. The CDR3 loop spans 15 amino acids. Germline V gene data show CDR1 as SSHAT and CDR2 as FNYEAQ (reference sequence). Findings of the study overall: Of the naive CD4 clonotypes, roughly 5% were shared across a few donors.

The sample taken for sequencing was naive CD4+ T cells sorted from blood. Subset given: CD45RA+ positively selected. This receptor was taken from a young man in good health. This chain joins TRBV7-7 and TRBJ2-5; 7 bases match TRBD2. The CDR3 sequence is CASSSELAKKETQYF. The CDR3 DNA reads TGTGCTAGCAGCTCGGAACTAGCGAAAAAAGAGACCCAGTACTTC.